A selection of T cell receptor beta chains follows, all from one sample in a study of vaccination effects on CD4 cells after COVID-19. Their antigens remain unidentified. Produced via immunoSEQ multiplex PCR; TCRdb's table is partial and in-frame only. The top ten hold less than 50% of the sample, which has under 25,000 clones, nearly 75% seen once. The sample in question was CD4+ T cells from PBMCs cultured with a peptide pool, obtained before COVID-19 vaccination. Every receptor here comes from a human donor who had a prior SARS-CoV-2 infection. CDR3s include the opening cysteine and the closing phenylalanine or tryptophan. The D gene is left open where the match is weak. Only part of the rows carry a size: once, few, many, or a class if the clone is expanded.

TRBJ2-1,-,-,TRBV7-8,CASSPGGDYNEQFF,TGTGCCAGCAGCCCCGGGGGAGACTACAATGAGCAGTTCTTC
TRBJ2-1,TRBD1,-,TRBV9,CASSEVTGTAYNEQFF,TGTGCCAGCAGCGAAGTAACCGGGACAGCTTACAATGAGCAGTTCTTC
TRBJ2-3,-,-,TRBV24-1,CATNDFGDAVGADTQYF,TGTGCCACCAATGATTTTGGGGATGCAGTGGGAGCAGATACGCAGTATTTT
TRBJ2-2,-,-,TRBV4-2,CASSQDSGPRELFF,TGTGCCAGCAGCCAAGATAGCGGTCCCCGGGAGCTGTTTTTT
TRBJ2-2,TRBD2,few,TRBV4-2,CASSQAPSGGAGTGELFF,TGTGCCAGCAGCCAAGCTCCTAGCGGGGGGGCGGGAACCGGGGAGCTGTTTTTT
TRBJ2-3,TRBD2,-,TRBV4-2,CASSQDSASGRGYTQYF,TGTGCCAGCAGCCAAGATTCGGCTAGCGGGAGGGGGTATACGCAGTATTTT
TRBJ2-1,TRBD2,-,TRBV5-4,CASSRSGGTYNEQFF,TGTGCCAGCAGTCGTAGCGGGGGGACTTACAATGAGCAGTTCTTC
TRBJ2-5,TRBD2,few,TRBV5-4,CASSPGLAGGGETQYF,TGTGCCAGCAGCCCGGGACTAGCGGGGGGTGGAGAGACCCAGTACTTC
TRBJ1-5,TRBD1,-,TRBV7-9,CASSFPDRVGQPQHF,TGTGCCAGCAGCTTCCCGGACAGGGTCGGTCAGCCCCAGCATTTT
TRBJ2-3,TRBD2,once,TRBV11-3,CASSLPLAGVGTDTQYF,TGTGCCAGCAGCTTACCCCTAGCGGGAGTCGGCACAGATACGCAGTATTTT
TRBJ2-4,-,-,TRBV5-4,CASSSTTGSWDIQYF,TGTGCCAGCAGCTCAACCACAGGGTCCTGGGACATTCAGTACTTC
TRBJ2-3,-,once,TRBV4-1,CASSQEAGPSTDTQYF,TGCGCCAGCAGCCAAGAGGCGGGACCTAGCACAGATACGCAGTATTTT
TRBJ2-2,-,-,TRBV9,CASSVLQTGELFF,TGTGCCAGCAGCGTATTACAAACCGGGGAGCTGTTTTTT
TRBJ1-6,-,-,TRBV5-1,CASSLRAGRDSPLHF,TGCGCCAGCAGCTTGAGGGCAGGGAGGGATTCACCCCTCCACTTT
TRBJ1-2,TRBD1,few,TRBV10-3,CAISLQGIYGYTF,TGTGCCATCAGCCTACAGGGGATCTATGGCTACACCTTC
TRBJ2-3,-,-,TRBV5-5,CASSSPGGQGTDTQYF,TGTGCCAGCAGCTCCCCGGGGGGACAAGGCACAGATACGCAGTATTTT
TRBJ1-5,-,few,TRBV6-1,CASSEASAGIFNQPQHF,TGTGCCAGCAGTGAAGCCTCCGCCGGTATATTCAATCAGCCCCAGCATTTT
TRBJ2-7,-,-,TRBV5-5,CASARQNYEQYF,TGTGCCAGCGCCAGGCAGAACTACGAGCAGTACTTC
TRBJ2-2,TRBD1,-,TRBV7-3,CASSAGGSGELFF,TGTGCCAGCAGTGCAGGGGGTAGCGGGGAGCTGTTTTTT
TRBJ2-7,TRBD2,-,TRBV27,CASSFFSGSSPREQYF,TGTGCCAGCAGTTTTTTTAGCGGGAGCTCCCCTCGTGAGCAGTACTTC
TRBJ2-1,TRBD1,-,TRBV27,CASSFPGGNEQFF,TGTGCCAGCAGTTTCCCAGGGGGCAATGAGCAGTTCTTC
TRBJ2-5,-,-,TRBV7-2,CASSLAAALSIETQYF,TGTGCCAGCAGCTTAGCAGCAGCCCTATCCATTGAGACCCAGTACTTC
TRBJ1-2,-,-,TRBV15,CATSRDRNYGYTF,TGTGCCACCAGCAGAGATCGGAACTATGGCTACACCTTC
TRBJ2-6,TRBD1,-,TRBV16,CASRPRQGSGANVLTF,TGTGCCAGCAGACCCAGACAGGGTTCTGGGGCCAACGTCCTGACTTTC
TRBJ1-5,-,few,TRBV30,CAWSVTSNQPQHF,TGTGCCTGGAGTGTAACCAGCAATCAGCCCCAGCATTTT
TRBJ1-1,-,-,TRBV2,CASSAEQGFLGTEAFF,TGTGCCAGCAGTGCAGAGCAGGGGTTCCTAGGGACTGAAGCTTTCTTT